These 32 T cell receptor beta chains originate from one sample sequenced in a study of cytomegalovirus exposure and HLA in healthy donors. 60 Vbeta and 13 Jbeta primers were used in PCR. The protocol was immunoSEQ multiplex PCR, while the TCRdb copy is restricted to in-frame clones and leaves out a portion. The top ten hold about 2.1% of the sample, which has roughly 180,000 clones, around 80% seen once. The material sequenced was PBMCs. These receptors were obtained from a woman aged 25-40 years in good health and CMV-seronegative.

V usage is TRBV7-6 and J usage is TRBJ2-7, with a weak D call TRBD2 (5 bases). CDR3 size: 14 residues. With 4 bases removed from V and 3 bases from J, the gap between germline ends came to 13 bases. Germline V CDR1 and CDR2: SGHVS, FNYEAQ. CDR3 amino acids: CASSSEGRGYEQYF. CDR3 in DNA: TGTGCCAGCAGCTCTGAAGGACGGGGCTACGAGCAGTACTTC.

The genes are TRBV5-5 and TRBJ2-7; no firm D call. This CDR3 contains 14 residues. V was trimmed by 3 bases and J by 2 bases, leaving 12 bases between them. CDR1 is SGHKS and CDR2 is YYEKEE in the germline V gene (reference sequence). CDR3 protein: CASSSATGAYEQYF. The CDR3 nucleotides read TGTGCCAGCAGCTCAGCGACCGGAGCCTACGAGCAGTACTTC.

V and J are TRBV10-2 and TRBJ1-6; 10 bases map to TRBD1. The V segment lost 6 bases and the J segment 9 bases; nucleotides outside the gene matches: 20. CDR3 size: 19 residues. CDR1 and CDR2 (germline): WSHSY, SAAADI. CDR3 residues: CASSYRDRGIRRGGSPLHF. The CDR3 DNA follows: TGCGCCAGCAGCTATCGGGACAGGGGAATACGGCGTGGGGGTTCACCCCTCCACTTT.

This clone was picked up a small number of times. V gene TRBV7-9 combines with J gene TRBJ1-5; unclear D gene. The CDR3 runs 13 residues. Trimming cost V 2 bases and J 6 bases, with 8 bases left between them. In germline, CDR1 is SEHNR, CDR2 FQNEAQ (reference sequence). The CDR3 is CASSLSSFQPQHF. The CDR3 DNA reads as TGTGCCAGCAGCTTATCGTCCTTTCAGCCCCAGCATTTT.

Comment on this clone: Other DNA sequences in the same sample also yield this CDR3. The chain links TRBV5-1 to TRBJ1-1; D is uncertain. Germline values: CDR1 SGHRS, CDR2 YFSETQ. V was clipped by 0 bases and J by 1 base, with 4 bases between them. The CDR3 is 13 residues long. The CDR3 sequence: CASSLGGNTEAFF. CDR3 bases: TGCGCCAGCAGCTTGGGAGGGAACACTGAAGCTTTCTTT.

This clone was counted only a few times. The rearrangement joins TRBV7-2 to TRBJ2-3, with D possibly being TRBD2 (6 bases). This CDR3 is built from 18 residues. Trimming took off 1 base at V and 4 bases at J, with 21 bases between the two ends. The germline V gene encodes CDR1 SGHTA and CDR2 FQGNSA. The CDR3 DNA follows: TGTGCCAGCAGCTTAGGAAGTGGAGGGGTACCGGGAGCAGATACGCAGTATTTT. Translation gives CASSLGSGGVPGADTQYF.

The genes are TRBV5-6 and TRBJ2-7, with D hard to call. CDR3 size: 11 residues. Trimming cost V 2 bases and J 7 bases, with 7 bases left between them. Germline V lookup: CDR1 SGHDT, CDR2 YYEEEE. CDR3 sequence (DNA): TGTGCCAGCAGCTTCGTTTTTGAGCAGTACTTC. Translated: CASSFVFEQYF.

The chain uses TRBV5-1 and TRBJ2-5, with D perhaps TRBD1 (6 bases). V lost 0 bases, J lost 2 bases, and 14 bases lay in between. The CDR3 spans 16 residues. Per germline, CDR1 SGHRS and CDR2 YFSETQ. The CDR3 region has the DNA TGCGCCAGCAGCTTGGGAACAGGGCAACTTCAAGAGACCCAGTACTTC. It translates to CASSLGTGQLQETQYF.

The sample holds one count of this clone. V gene TRBV11-1 combines with J gene TRBJ1-2; the D gene is possibly TRBD1 (6 bases). This CDR3 region has 14 residues. The V gene lost 4 bases and the J gene lost 5 bases, with 14 bases spanning the gap. The germline gives CDR1 SGHAT, CDR2 FQDESV (reference sequence). The CDR3 nucleotides are TGTGCCAGCAGCTCAAATGCAGGGGTATATGGCTACACCTTC. This gives the protein CASSSNAGVYGYTF.

This clone occurred once. The V and J genes are TRBV6-5 and TRBJ2-7, with 9 bases lining up with TRBD1. The CDR3 sequence is 12 residues long. Germline V gene sequence: CDR1 MNHEY, CDR2 SVGAGI. J lost 6 bases, V lost 5 bases, and 2 bases had no gene match. The CDR3 sequence: CASSVTGGEQYF. The CDR3 DNA reads as TGTGCCAGCAGTGTGACAGGGGGCGAGCAGTACTTC.

This clone was seen a few times. The rearrangement uses TRBV6-6 and TRBJ1-2; TRBD1 matches 9 bases. This CDR3 has 16 residues. Germline CDR1 is MNHNY and CDR2 is SVGAGI (reference sequence). Trimming at V came to 2 bases and at J to 6 bases, leaving 10 bases not matched to a gene. CDR3 protein: CASSYTLTGGADGYTF. CDR3 bases: TGTGCCAGCAGTTACACCCTCACAGGGGGCGCGGATGGCTACACCTTC.

The chain combines TRBV7-9 with TRBJ2-7, with D tentatively TRBD1 (6 bases). The V end lost 0 bases, the J end lost 3 bases, and 9 bases lay between the germline ends. The germline V gene has CDR1 SEHNR and CDR2 FQNEAQ (reference sequence). The CDR3 consists of 14 residues. The CDR3 reads CASSLAAGVYEQYF. In nucleotides, the CDR3 is TGTGCCAGCAGCTTAGCGGCAGGGGTCTACGAGCAGTACTTC.

The DNA for the CDR3 is TGTGCCAGCAGCCCCCTTCAGGGGGCGGCTAATGAAAAACTGTTTTTT. Its translation is CASSPLQGAANEKLFF. The V and J genes are TRBV7-9 and TRBJ1-4; 8 bases align to TRBD1. The CDR3 sequence is 16 residues long. Germline CDR1 and CDR2: SEHNR and FQNEAQ (reference sequence). The V segment lost 5 bases and the J segment 3 bases; nucleotides outside the gene matches: 8.

The chain carries TRBV4-1 and TRBJ1-1; D possibly corresponds to TRBD1 (5 bases). The CDR3 covers 16 residues. Per the germline V gene, CDR1 is MGHRA and CDR2 is YSYEKL. V lost 4 bases and J lost 1, with 16 bases in between. The CDR3 coding sequence is TGCGCCAGCAGCCGGCCGGAGGGAGGGGCGAACACTGAAGCTTTCTTT. This codes for CASSRPEGGANTEAFF.

V usage is TRBV4-3 and J usage is TRBJ2-7; 12 bases match TRBD2. CDR1 is LGHNA and CDR2 is YSLEER in the germline V gene. The CDR3 runs 17 residues. Losses at the gene ends were 5 bases for V and 4 bases for J; bases not matched to a gene: 12. This CDR3 is CASSLRLAGGGDYEQYF. The CDR3 DNA is TGCGCCAGCAGCTTACGTCTAGCGGGGGGGGGAGATTACGAGCAGTACTTC.

The chain combines TRBV4-3 with TRBJ1-6; TRBD1 matches 7 bases. Germline CDR1 LGHNA, CDR2 YSLEER. Unmatched junction bases numbered 2, after V lost 4 bases and J lost 5 bases. This CDR3 comprises 14 residues. The CDR3: CASSRTGDNSPLHF. In DNA, the CDR3 is TGCGCCAGCAGCCGGACAGGTGATAATTCACCCCTCCACTTT.

This chain joins TRBV12-5 and TRBJ1-5; possible D gene TRBD1, 5 bases. Per the germline V gene, CDR1 is LGHNT and CDR2 is FRNRAP. The CDR3 consists of 15 residues. Trimming took 0 bases from V and 6 from J, leaving 12 bases between them. The CDR3, as DNA: TGTGCTAGTGGTTTGGTATTACGTGACAGTCAGCCCCAGCATTTT. This codes for CASGLVLRDSQPQHF. The whole variable domain, remainder taken from reference TRBV12-5 and TRBJ1-5, is DARVTQTPRHKVTEMGQEVTMRCQPILGHNTVFWYRQTMMQGLELLAYFRNRAPLDDSGMPKDRFSAEMPDATLATLKIQPSEPRDSAVYFCASGLVLRDSQPQHFGDGTRLSIL.

This chain uses TRBV7-2 with TRBJ2-7; D is ambiguous. The CDR3 loop spans 14 amino acids. Trimming cost V 1 base and J 0 bases, with 7 bases left between them. From germline, CDR1 is SGHTA and CDR2 FQGNSA. The CDR3 is CASSLVMSSYEQYF. CDR3 in DNA: TGTGCCAGCAGCTTAGTTATGAGCTCCTACGAGCAGTACTTC.

The CDR3 spells CASSSMGPTEAFF. Written as DNA, the CDR3 is TGTGCCAGCAGCTCGATGGGGCCCACTGAAGCTTTCTTT. The V gene is TRBV7-6, the J gene TRBJ1-1; D possibly corresponds to TRBD1 (5 bases). The germline V and J ends were trimmed by 4 bases and 4 bases, with 10 bases remaining between them. Germline V gives CDR1 SGHVS, CDR2 FNYEAQ. This CDR3 is built from 13 residues.

The chain carries TRBV25-1 and TRBJ1-2; D uncertain. Trimming shortened V by 0 bases and J by 3 bases, and 8 bases separated the two germline ends. The CDR3 is made up of 14 amino acids. The germline CDR1 and CDR2 sequences are MGHDK and SYGVNS. The CDR3 sequence is CASSEYRQDYGYTF. For the CDR3, the DNA is TGTGCCAGCAGTGAATATCGGCAGGACTATGGCTACACCTTC.

V and J are TRBV4-2 and TRBJ2-7, with TRBD2 identical over 8 bases. Germline lookup yields CDR1 LGHNA and CDR2 YNFKEQ. The length of the CDR3 is 14 residues. V lost 2 bases to trimming and J lost 6 bases; unmatched junction nucleotides: 6. Here the CDR3 DNA reads TGTGCCAGCAGCCAACGGGGGGGCAGGGGCGAGCAGTACTTC. Translation: CASSQRGGRGEQYF.

The V gene is TRBV5-6, the J gene TRBJ1-5, with 11 bases identical to TRBD1. The CDR3 loop spans 16 amino acids. Unmatched junction bases numbered 3, after V lost 0 bases and J lost 4 bases. CDR1 is SGHDT and CDR2 is YYEEEE in the germline V gene. This CDR3 is CASSLEGQGVNQPQHF. The CDR3 coding sequence is TGTGCCAGCAGCTTGGAGGGACAGGGGGTGAATCAGCCCCAGCATTTT.

The chain employs TRBV7-3 and TRBJ1-2, with D perhaps TRBD1 (5 bases). The V and J ends lost 4 bases and 9 bases respectively, with 9 bases between them. The V gene's germline CDR1 is SGHTA and CDR2 FQGTGA. CDR3 length: 11 amino acids. In DNA form, the CDR3 reads TGTGCCAGCAGCTACGGGGGAAGCTACACCTTC. This codes for CASSYGGSYTF.

This chain uses TRBV6-1 with TRBJ2-6; D gene unclear. The germline V gene encodes CDR1 MNHNS and CDR2 SASEGT. Between the trimmed V and J ends, which lost 2 bases and 4 bases, there was a span of 18 bases. The CDR3 is made up of 18 amino acids. The CDR3 loop is CASSELAAHGVGANVLTF. The DNA of the CDR3 is TGTGCCAGCAGTGAACTGGCCGCCCATGGTGTCGGGGCCAACGTCCTGACTTTC.

This chain joins TRBV30 and TRBJ2-7; D not resolved. Germline V CDR1 and CDR2: GTSNPN, SVGIG (reference sequence). The CDR3 runs to 11 residues. V gave up 4 bases and J gave up 4 bases, with 8 bases separating them. The CDR3 is CAWITTYEQYF. As DNA, the CDR3 is TGTGCCTGGATTACTACGTACGAGCAGTACTTC.

The V gene is TRBV4-2, the J gene TRBJ2-5; D gene ambiguous. The CDR3 length is 14 residues. Germline V gene sequence: CDR1 LGHNA, CDR2 YNFKEQ. The germline V and J ends were trimmed by 0 bases and 3 bases, with 8 bases remaining between them. CDR3 sequence reads: CASSQEELKETQYF. The CDR3 DNA reads as TGTGCCAGCAGCCAAGAAGAGCTTAAAGAGACCCAGTACTTC.

This sequence joins TRBV6-6 and TRBJ2-5; D is possibly TRBD2 (5 bases). V was pared by 0 bases and J by 12 bases, with 8 bases between. Per the germline V gene, CDR1 is MNHNY and CDR2 is SVGAGI (reference sequence). CDR3 length equals 11 residues. The CDR3 nucleotides read TGTGCCAGCAGTTACTCGGGGAGAGAGTACTTC. Translating it yields CASSYSGREYF.

The chain uses TRBV2 and TRBJ1-6, with D perhaps matching TRBD1 (6 bases). With 8 bases removed from V and 7 bases from J, the gap between germline ends came to 15 bases. The CDR3 is 14 residues long. Germline V gene data show CDR1 as SNHLY and CDR2 as FYNNEI. DNA for the CDR3: TGTGCCAGCCACTTCTCGAGGGGGAATTCACCCCTCCACTTT. Amino acids: CASHFSRGNSPLHF.

This clone was counted between two and nine times. This chain joins TRBV6-6 and TRBJ2-3; TRBD2 aligns across 7 bases. V trimming: 6 bases; J trimming: 2 bases; junction bases outside the gene matches: 5. Germline V gene sequence: CDR1 MNHNY, CDR2 SVGAGI (reference sequence). The CDR3 totals 14 residues. The CDR3 DNA sequence: TGTGCCAGCAGAAGGGCGGGGGACACAGATACGCAGTATTTT. It specifies CASRRAGDTDTQYF.

Details on this clone: Germline and junction disagree at one end, which may indicate a read error. This chain uses TRBV7-7 with TRBJ2-3, with 10 positions matching TRBD2. Germline CDR1 SSHAT, CDR2 FNYEAQ (reference sequence). There are 17 residues in the CDR3. CDR3 residues: CASSSGGASGGTDTQYF. CDR3 DNA: TGTGCTAGCAGCTCCGGAGGGGCTAGCGGGGGAACAGATACGCAGTATTTT.

This rearrangement joins TRBV28 to TRBJ1-5; the D is unclear. The CDR3 runs 15 residues. Germline assignment: CDR1 MDHEN and CDR2 SYDVKM. Trimming removed 4 bases from V and 2 bases from J, with 12 bases in between. CDR3: CASSSGYRGNQPQHF. CDR3 DNA: TGTGCCAGCAGTTCAGGTTATAGAGGCAATCAGCCCCAGCATTTT.

This clone was observed a few times. V usage is TRBV19 and J usage is TRBJ1-2, with 7 nucleotides matching TRBD1. CDR3 length equals 13 residues. CDR1 LNHDA and CDR2 SQIVND come from the germline V gene (reference sequence). V lost 4 bases to trimming and J lost 8 bases; unmatched junction nucleotides: 7. CDR3 in DNA: TGTGCCAGTAGTACCCGACAGGGAAGGGGCTACACCTTC. As protein: CASSTRQGRGYTF.